This T cell receptor beta chain was recovered during a study of blood T cell repertoires in COVID-19. Study-wide background: COVID-19 samples, acute and convalescent, were from the United States, Italy and Spain.

Trimming removed 0 bases at V and 5 bases at J, with 20 bases between. The CDR3 totals 17 residues. Germline assignment: CDR1 SGHRS and CDR2 YFSETQ. This clone was seen a single time. Some clones are missing from TCRdb's copy, which holds only in-frame ones; the method was immunoSEQ multiplex PCR. Of about 210,000 clones listed, around four fifths are singletons. This rearrangement joins TRBV5-1 to TRBJ1-1; D is undetermined. The receptor was isolated from a woman in her 50s with acute or convalescent COVID-19. Input material: peripheral blood. This CDR3 is CASSLGVSSSSGTEAFF. Written as DNA, the CDR3 is TGCGCCAGCAGCTTGGGGGTAAGCTCGAGTTCGGGGACTGAAGCTTTCTTT.